Reported below is one T cell receptor (beta chain). A second about 7 to 12 cycle PCR used barcoded and J-beta primers. Each cDNA molecule received a tag from a template-switch adaptor that had 12 random nucleotides. TCRdb reprocessed the 5' RACE reads with MiXCR, giving one entry per CDR3 protein. The data show over 1,500,000 distinct CDR3 sequences, 49% seen once. The sample comes from a study of blood T cells in healthy people across ages. The V end was cut by 4 bases, the J end by 0 bases, with 18 bases between. This CDR3 spans 17 amino acids. CDR1 is ENHRY and CDR2 is SYGVKD in the germline V gene.

The source is a middle-aged woman in good health. Source material: blood. The rearrangement links TRBV10-3 to TRBJ1-1; possible D gene TRBD1, 5 bases. CDR3 region: CAISGKGLIGVNTEAFF. CDR3 DNA sequence: TGTGCCATCAGTGGCAAGGGGCTTATAGGAGTGAACACTGAAGCTTTCTTT.